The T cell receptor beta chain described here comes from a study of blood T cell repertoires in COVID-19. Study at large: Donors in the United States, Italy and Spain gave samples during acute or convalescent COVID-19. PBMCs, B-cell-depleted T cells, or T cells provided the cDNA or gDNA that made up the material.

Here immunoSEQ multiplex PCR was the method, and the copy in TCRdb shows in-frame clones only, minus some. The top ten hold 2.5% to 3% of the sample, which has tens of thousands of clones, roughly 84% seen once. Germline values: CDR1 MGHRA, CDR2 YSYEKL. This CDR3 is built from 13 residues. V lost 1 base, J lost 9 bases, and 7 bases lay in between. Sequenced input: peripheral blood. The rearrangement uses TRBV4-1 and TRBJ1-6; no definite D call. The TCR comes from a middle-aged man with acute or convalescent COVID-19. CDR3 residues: CASSQALASPLHF. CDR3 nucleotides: TGCGCCAGCAGCCAAGCGTTGGCTTCACCCCTCCACTTT.